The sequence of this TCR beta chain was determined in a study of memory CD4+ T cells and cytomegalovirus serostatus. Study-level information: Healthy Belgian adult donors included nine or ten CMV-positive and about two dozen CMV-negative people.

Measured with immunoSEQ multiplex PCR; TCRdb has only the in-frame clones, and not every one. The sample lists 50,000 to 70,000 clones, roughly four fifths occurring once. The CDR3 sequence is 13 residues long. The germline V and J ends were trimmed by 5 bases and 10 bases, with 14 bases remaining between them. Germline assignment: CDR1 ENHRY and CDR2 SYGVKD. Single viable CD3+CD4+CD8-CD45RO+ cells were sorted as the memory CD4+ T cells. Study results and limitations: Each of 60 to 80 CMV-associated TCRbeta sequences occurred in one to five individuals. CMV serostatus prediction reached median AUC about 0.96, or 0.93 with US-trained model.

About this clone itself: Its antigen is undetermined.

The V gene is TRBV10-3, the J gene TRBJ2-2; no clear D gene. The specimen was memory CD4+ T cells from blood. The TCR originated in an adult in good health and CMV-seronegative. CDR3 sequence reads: CAISRIDGEELFF. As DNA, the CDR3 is TGTGCCATCAGTCGTATTGATGGGGAGGAGCTGTTTTTT.